This T cell receptor (beta chain) was captured by sequencing in a study of cytomegalovirus exposure and HLA in healthy donors. Broader study findings: Most CMV-associated TCR beta chains were later found to appear HLA-restricted. Earlier results showed most TCR beta V segments being productive about 90% or about 30% of the time. Later genetic work tied a missense DCLRE1C variant to beta-chain V and J trimming.

Concerning this clone: The antigen is undetermined.

V shed 2 bases and J 3 bases; nucleotides not matched to a gene: 4. The CDR3 consists of 15 residues. Germline CDR1 MNHEY, CDR2 SMNVEV (reference sequence). Primers for the PCR totalled 60 Vbeta and 13 Jbeta. Sequencing was performed with immunoSEQ multiplex PCR; in TCRdb, only in-frame clones are kept and a portion is missing. Counted here are around 220,000 clones, 60% to 85% occurring once; the ten biggest clones make up roughly a sixth. Input material: PBMCs. This receptor was obtained from a man aged 40-50 years in good health and CMV-seronegative. The genes are TRBV27 and TRBJ2-1, with TRBD2 identical over 7 bases. CDR3 sequence (DNA): TGTGCCAGCAGTTTAATGGCGGGAGTCTACAATGAGCAGTTCTTC. Translating it yields CASSLMAGVYNEQFF.